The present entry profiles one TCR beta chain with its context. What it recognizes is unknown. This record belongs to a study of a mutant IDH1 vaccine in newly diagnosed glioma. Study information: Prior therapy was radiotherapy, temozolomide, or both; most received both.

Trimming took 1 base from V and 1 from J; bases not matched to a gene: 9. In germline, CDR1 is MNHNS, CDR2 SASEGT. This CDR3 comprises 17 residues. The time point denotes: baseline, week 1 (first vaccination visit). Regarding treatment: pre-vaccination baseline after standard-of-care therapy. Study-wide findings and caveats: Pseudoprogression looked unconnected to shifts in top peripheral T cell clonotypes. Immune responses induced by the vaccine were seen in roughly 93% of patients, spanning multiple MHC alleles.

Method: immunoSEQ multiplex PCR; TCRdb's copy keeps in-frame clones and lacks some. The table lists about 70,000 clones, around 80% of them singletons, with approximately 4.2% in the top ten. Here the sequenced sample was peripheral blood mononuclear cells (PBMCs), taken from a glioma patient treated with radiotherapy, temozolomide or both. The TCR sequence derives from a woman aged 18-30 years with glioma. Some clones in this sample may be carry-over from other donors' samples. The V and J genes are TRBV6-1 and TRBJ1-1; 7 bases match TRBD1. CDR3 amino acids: CASSEVGQGVGNTEAFF. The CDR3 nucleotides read TGTGCCAGCAGTGAAGTGGGCCAGGGGGTAGGGAACACTGAAGCTTTCTTT.